This T cell receptor (beta chain) was documented in a study of identical twins. Findings of the study overall: Models underestimated how often monozygotic twins shared out-of-frame TCR alpha. Twin pairs had excess sharing that was weaker in beta out-of-frame sequences. A lower insertion count was a feature of abundant cord blood beta clonotypes, with no such feature in memory repertoires.

In TCRdb, the 5' RACE reads were re-called with MiXCR into one record per CDR3 protein. The sample yields hundreds of thousands of distinct CDR3 sequences, around 8% seen once. This clonotype was recorded at least ten times. Its antigen is unidentified. Germline CDR1 is SGHNT and CDR2 is YENEEA. The CDR3 extends over 15 amino acids. V lost 2 bases and J lost 8, with 16 bases in between. The data also belong to a second study, concerning yellow fever vaccine responses in identical twins.

Sequenced sample: memory (CD45RO+) T cells sorted from blood. The rearrangement links TRBV11-3 to TRBJ2-1; either TRBD1 or TRBD2 may fit D (5 bases each). This clonotype originated in a woman aged 18-29 years in good health. CDR3 residues: CASSLRQGAVDEQFF. DNA of the CDR3: TGTGCCAGCAGCTTACGGCAGGGAGCTGTTGATGAGCAGTTCTTC.